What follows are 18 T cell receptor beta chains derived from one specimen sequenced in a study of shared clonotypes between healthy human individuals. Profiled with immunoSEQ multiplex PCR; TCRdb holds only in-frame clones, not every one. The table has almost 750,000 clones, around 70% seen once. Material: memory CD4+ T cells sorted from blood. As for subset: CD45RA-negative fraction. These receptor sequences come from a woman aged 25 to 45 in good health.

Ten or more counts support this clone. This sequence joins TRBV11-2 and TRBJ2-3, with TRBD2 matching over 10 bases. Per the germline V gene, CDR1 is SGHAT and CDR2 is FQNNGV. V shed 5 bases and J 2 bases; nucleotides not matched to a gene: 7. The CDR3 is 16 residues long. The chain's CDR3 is CASSPRTSGNTDTQYF. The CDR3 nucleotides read TGTGCCAGCAGCCCGCGGACTAGCGGTAACACAGATACGCAGTATTTT.

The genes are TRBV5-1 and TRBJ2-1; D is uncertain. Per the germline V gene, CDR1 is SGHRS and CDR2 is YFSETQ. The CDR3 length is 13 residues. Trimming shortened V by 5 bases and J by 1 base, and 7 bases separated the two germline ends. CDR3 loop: CASRGPSYNEQFF. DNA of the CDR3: TGCGCCAGCAGAGGTCCGTCCTACAATGAGCAGTTCTTC.

The CDR3 reads CASSLASGGRKNIQYF. The CDR3 region has the DNA TGTGCCAGCAGCTTAGCGTCTGGCGGGAGGAAAAACATTCAGTACTTC. The gene calls are TRBV7-9 and TRBJ2-4, with TRBD2 matching over 8 bases. The V segment lost 0 bases and the J segment 4 bases; nucleotides outside the gene matches: 5. The CDR3 loop spans 16 amino acids. Looked up from germline, CDR1 is SEHNR and CDR2 is FQNEAQ (reference sequence).

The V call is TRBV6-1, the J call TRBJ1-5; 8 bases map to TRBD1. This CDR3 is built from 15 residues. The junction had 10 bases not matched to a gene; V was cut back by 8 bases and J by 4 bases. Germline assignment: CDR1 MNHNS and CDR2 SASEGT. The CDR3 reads CASSTGALWNQPQHF. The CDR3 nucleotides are TGTGCCAGCTCGACAGGGGCACTTTGGAATCAGCCCCAGCATTTT.

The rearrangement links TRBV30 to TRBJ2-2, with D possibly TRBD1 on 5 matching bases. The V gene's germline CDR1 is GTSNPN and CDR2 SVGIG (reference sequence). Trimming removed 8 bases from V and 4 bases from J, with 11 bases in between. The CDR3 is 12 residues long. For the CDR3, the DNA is TGTGCCGGGCCAGGGCCCACCGGGGAGCTGTTTTTT. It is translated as CAGPGPTGELFF.

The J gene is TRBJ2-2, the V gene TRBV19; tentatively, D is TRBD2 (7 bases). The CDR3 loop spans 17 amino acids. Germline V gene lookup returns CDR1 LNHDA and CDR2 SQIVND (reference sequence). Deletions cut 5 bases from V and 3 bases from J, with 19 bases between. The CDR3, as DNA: TGTGCCAGTAGTGGGGGAGGCGGGGGCAGTTACACCGGGGAGCTGTTTTTT. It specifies CASSGGGGGSYTGELFF.

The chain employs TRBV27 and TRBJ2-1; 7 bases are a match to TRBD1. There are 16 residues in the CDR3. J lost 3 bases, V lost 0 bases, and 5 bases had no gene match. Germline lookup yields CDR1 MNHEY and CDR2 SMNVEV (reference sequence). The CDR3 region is CASSLSTGTVYNEQFF. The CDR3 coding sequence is TGTGCCAGCAGTTTATCGACCGGGACAGTCTACAATGAGCAGTTCTTC.

The CDR3 DNA reads TGTGCCTGGGATGTAGACGATCGCTTTCCCACGTTCTTC. This codes for CAWDVDDRFPTFF. The V gene is TRBV30, the J gene TRBJ2-1; no clear D gene. The CDR3 length is 13 residues. Deletions cut 5 bases from V and 15 bases from J, with 23 bases between. Looked up from germline, CDR1 is GTSNPN and CDR2 is SVGIG (reference sequence).

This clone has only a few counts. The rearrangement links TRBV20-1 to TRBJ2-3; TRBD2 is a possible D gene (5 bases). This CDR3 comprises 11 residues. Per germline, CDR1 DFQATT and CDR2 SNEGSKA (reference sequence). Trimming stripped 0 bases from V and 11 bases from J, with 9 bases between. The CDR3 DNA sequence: TGCAGTGCTAGAGAGACTATAGGGCAGTATTTT. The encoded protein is CSARETIGQYF.

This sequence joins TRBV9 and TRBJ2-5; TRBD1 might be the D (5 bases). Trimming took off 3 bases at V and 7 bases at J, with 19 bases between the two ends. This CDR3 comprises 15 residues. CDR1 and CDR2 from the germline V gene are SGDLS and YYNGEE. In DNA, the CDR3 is TGTGCCAGCAGCGCCAGGGCAGGCAGCCCGTGGACCCAGTACTTC. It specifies CASSARAGSPWTQYF. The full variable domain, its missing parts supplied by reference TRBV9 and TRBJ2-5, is DSGVTQTPKHLITATGQRVTLRCSPRSGDLSVYWYQQSLDQGLQFLIQYYNGEERAKGNILERFSAQQFPDLHSELNLSSLELGDSALYFCASSARAGSPWTQYFGPGTRLLVL.

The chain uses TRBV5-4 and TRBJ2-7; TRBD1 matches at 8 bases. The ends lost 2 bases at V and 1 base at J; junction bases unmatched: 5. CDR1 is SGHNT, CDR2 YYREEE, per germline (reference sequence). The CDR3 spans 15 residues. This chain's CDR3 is CASSLPGTGSYEQYF. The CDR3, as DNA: TGTGCCAGCAGCTTACCCGGGACAGGTTCCTACGAGCAGTACTTC.

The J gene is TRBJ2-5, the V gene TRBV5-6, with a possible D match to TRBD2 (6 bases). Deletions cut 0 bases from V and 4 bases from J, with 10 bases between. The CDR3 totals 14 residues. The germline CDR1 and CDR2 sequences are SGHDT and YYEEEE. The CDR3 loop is CASSLVGTPETQYF. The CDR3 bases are TGTGCCAGCAGCTTGGTTGGGACTCCAGAGACCCAGTACTTC.

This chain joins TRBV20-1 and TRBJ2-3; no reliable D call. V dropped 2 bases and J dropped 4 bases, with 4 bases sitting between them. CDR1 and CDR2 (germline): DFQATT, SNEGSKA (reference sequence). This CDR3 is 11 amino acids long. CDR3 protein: CSARLADTQYF. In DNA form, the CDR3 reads TGCAGTGCTAGACTAGCAGATACGCAGTATTTT.

CDR3 nucleotide sequence: TGTGCCAGCAGTGAAGCTATCTCAGGTGTACAGGGAAACTACGAGCAGTACTTC. Amino acids: CASSEAISGVQGNYEQYF. The rearrangement joins TRBV6-1 to TRBJ2-7, with D possibly TRBD1 on 6 matching bases. Germline CDR1 MNHNS, CDR2 SASEGT. The CDR3 covers 18 residues. V lost 0 bases, J lost 3 bases, and 21 bases lay in between.

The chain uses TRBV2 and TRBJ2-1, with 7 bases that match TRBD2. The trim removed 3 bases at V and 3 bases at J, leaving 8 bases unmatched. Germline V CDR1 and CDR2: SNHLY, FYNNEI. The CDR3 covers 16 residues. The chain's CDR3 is CASSEFREVHYNEQFF. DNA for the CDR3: TGTGCCAGCAGTGAGTTTCGGGAGGTTCACTACAATGAGCAGTTCTTC.

The CDR3 DNA sequence: TGTGCCAGCAGCAGAAATTCGGGGCTCACCGGGGAGCTGTTTTTT. Protein: CASSRNSGLTGELFF. V gene TRBV7-2 combines with J gene TRBJ2-2; TRBD1 or TRBD2 may be the D gene (5 bases each). V was trimmed by 5 bases and J by 4 bases, leaving 14 bases between them. The CDR3 is 15 residues long. The germline CDR1 and CDR2 sequences are SGHTA and FQGNSA.

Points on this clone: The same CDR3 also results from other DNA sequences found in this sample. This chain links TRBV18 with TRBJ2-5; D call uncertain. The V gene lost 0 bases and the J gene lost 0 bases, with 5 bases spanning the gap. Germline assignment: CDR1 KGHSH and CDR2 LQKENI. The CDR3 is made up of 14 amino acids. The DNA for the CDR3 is TGTGCCAGCTCACCACCAGGCAACCAAGAGACCCAGTACTTC. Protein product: CASSPPGNQETQYF.

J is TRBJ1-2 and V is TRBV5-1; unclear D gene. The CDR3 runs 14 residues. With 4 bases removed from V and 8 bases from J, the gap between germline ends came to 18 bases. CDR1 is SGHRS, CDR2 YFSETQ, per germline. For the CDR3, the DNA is TGCGCCAGCAGCCCATCCCCAGCGGGTGGGGGCTACACCTTC. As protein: CASSPSPAGGGYTF.